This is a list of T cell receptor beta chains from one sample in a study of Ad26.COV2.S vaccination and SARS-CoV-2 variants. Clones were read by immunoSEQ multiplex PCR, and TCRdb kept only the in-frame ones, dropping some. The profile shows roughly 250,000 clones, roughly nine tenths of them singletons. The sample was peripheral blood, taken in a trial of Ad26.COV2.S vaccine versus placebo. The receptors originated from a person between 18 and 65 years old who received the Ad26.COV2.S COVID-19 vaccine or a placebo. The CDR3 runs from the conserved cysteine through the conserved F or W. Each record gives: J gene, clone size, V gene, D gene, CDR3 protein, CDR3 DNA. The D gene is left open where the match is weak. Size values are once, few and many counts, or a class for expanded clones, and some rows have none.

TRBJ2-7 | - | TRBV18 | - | CASSPKAGGGEQYF | TGTGCCAGCTCACCAAAGGCAGGGGGAGGCGAGCAGTACTTC
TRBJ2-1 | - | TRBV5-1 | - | CASSLESGPLYEQFF | TGCGCCAGCAGCTTGGAGTCCGGACCCCTCTATGAGCAGTTCTTC
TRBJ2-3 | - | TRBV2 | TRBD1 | CASSADRALTDTQYF | TGTGCCAGTTCAGCCGACAGGGCCCTCACAGATACGCAGTATTTT
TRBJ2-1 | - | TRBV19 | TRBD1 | CASSLRVGQGARNEQFF | TGTGCCAGTAGTCTTAGGGTCGGACAGGGGGCGCGTAATGAGCAGTTCTTC
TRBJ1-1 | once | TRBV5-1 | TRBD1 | CASSFSGTGMNTEAFF | TGCGCCAGCAGCTTCTCCGGGACAGGGATGAACACTGAAGCTTTCTTT
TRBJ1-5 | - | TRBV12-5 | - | CASGLVLGTPFDQPQHF | TGTGCTAGTGGTTTGGTTCTTGGGACCCCCTTTGATCAGCCCCAGCATTTT
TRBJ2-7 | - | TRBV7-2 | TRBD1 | CASSLGRTGHEQYF | TGTGCCAGCAGCTTAGGCCGGACAGGGCACGAGCAGTACTTC
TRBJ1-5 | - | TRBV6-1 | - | CASIGGVNQPQHF | TGTGCCAGCATAGGGGGAGTCAATCAGCCCCAGCATTTT
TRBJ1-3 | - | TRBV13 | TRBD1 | CASSNWTGGGNTIYF | TGTGCCAGCAGCAACTGGACAGGGGGCGGAAACACCATATATTTT
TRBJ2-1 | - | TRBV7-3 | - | CASSLLSTEVPRSSYNEQFF | TGTGCCAGCAGCTTATTAAGTACGGAGGTTCCAAGAAGCTCCTACAATGAGCAGTTCTTC
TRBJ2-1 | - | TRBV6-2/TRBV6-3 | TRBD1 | CASSYSSDRGYNEQFF | TGTGCCAGCAGTTACTCGAGCGACAGGGGCTACAATGAGCAGTTCTTC
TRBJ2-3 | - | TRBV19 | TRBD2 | CASSITASGATDTQYF | TGTGCCAGTAGTATTACGGCTAGCGGGGCCACAGATACGCAGTATTTT
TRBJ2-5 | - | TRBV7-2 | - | CASSPGGGTQYF | TGTGCCAGCAGCCCGGGTGGAGGGACCCAGTACTTC
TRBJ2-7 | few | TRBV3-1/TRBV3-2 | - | CASSHRGSYEQYF | TGTGCCAGCAGCCACAGGGGATCCTACGAGCAGTACTTC
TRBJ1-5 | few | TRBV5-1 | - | CASSPEGGGNQPQHF | TGCGCCAGCAGCCCGGAGGGGGGTGGCAATCAGCCCCAGCATTTT
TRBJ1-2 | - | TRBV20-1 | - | CSASEYGQGGYGYTF | TGCAGTGCTAGTGAATATGGGCAGGGCGGCTATGGCTACACCTTC
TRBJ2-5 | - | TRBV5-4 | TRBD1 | CASSPGQGRETQYF | TGTGCCAGCAGCCCCGGACAGGGGAGAGAGACCCAGTACTTC
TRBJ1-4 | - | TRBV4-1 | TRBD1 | CASSPDRGNEKLFF | TGCGCCAGCAGCCCGGACAGGGGTAATGAAAAACTGTTTTTT
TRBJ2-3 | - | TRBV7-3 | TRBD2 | CASSLTRGSTDTQYF | TGTGCCAGCAGCTTAACGCGGGGGAGCACAGATACGCAGTATTTT
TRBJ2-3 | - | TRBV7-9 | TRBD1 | CASSWPGQPGYF | TGTGCCAGCAGCTGGCCGGGACAGCCTGGGTATTTT
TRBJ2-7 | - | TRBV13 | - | CASSPHAGSRTYEQYF | TGTGCCAGCAGCCCTCATGCGGGGTCAAGGACCTACGAGCAGTACTTC